This paragraph reports one T cell receptor (beta chain). In its sample, this clonotype was seen a few times. The antigen it binds to is not known. No much larger clone is present one base from it, and per-base qualities are unavailable. There are 16 amino acids in the CDR3, from cysteine to phenylalanine inclusive. Here the CDR3 DNA is all that survives: 48 bases in frame from base 1. V was cut back by 5 bases and J by 5 bases, leaving a gap of 21 bases between them. CDR1 and CDR2 were assigned from the germline V gene (reference sequence) as MNHEY and SMNVEV. These data come from a study of T-cell memory formation after mild COVID-19 (dated by TCRdb to the early 2020s). Regarding the research as a whole: TCR sequence clusters from the two donors were found to be largely donor specific. In a couple of donors, T-cell clones that expanded and contracted after mild COVID-19 were tracked by sequencing TCRalpha and TCRbeta repertoires over time. Two young, previously healthy adult volunteers made up the cohort, one male and one female.

Points the paper makes about the study in general: Some responding clones were found in pre-infection memory, which suggests that pre-existing cross-reactive memory T cells took part in the SARS-CoV-2 response. Whether the second-wave clones peaking on day 37 were SARS-CoV-2 specific was not confirmed. Only two mild cases were covered by the study, and larger cohorts that include severe cases with pre-infection samples were considered necessary. Balanced CD4/CD8 phenotypes were observed for clones contracting from day 15 to 85, whereas a bias towards CD4+ was observed for a second wave of clones expanding from day 15 to 37. Contracting CD4+ clones were located mainly in the CM and EM memory subsets, whereas CD8+ clones were found to be enriched in EMRA.

PBMCs were isolated by Ficoll-Paque density gradient centrifugation. Sequenced using an Illumina NovaSeq 6000. TCRalpha and TCRbeta cDNA libraries were built by 5'RACE with constant-segment primers, adding sample barcodes and unique molecular identifiers. Trizol reagent was used to extract RNA from every sample. Library amplification was performed in two PCR steps, and a second sample barcode and Illumina TruSeq adapters were introduced in the second step. Libraries were sequenced on an Illumina NovaSeq with 2 x 150 bp paired-end reads. Under the source paper's analysis protocol: Demultiplexing of reads and collapsing into UMI-guided consensus sequences were performed with migec v1.2.7. With mixcr v2.1.11, UMI consensuses were aligned to TRA and TRB V and J templates and assembled into clonotypes. A clonotype was counted as expanded or contracted only when both edgeR and NoisET called the clonotype significant, with the noise models trained on biological replicates. For edgeR calls, a false discovery rate-adjusted p below 0.01 and a log2 fold-change threshold of 1 were applied. As an exploratory analysis of dynamics, max-normalized trajectories of the 1000 most abundant clonotypes were examined with PCA combined with hierarchical clustering. The CD4 or CD8 phenotype of responding clones was assigned using the separately sequenced CD4+ and CD8+ repertoires. The raw public reads went through TCRdb reprocessing: fastp at Q25, MiXCR clone calling, in-frame beta chains kept. Rows merge per CDR3 protein into single entries with the most common DNA and genes. The V and J calls were not made by the authors but by TCRdb's processing. A total of about 200,000 distinct CDR3 sequences appear in this sample, about a sixth of them only once. The ten largest clones capture 2% to 2.5% of the sample.

The chain links TRBV27 with TRBJ1-1; the best D guess is TRBD1, with 5 bases matching. The sequence was obtained from an adult woman who had mild COVID-19 (a few samples of this study predate the infection). The sample titles of this study are shuffled in the database, so cell type and time point are left out; the donor was told from shared clones. The sequencing input was PBMCs or a T cell subset sorted from them (not recorded which). CDR3 loop: CASSALASGTGTEAFF. Here is the DNA: TGTGCCAGCAGTGCCCTGGCCTCCGGGACGGGAACTGAAGCTTTCTTT.